These T cell receptor beta chains were read from a single sample in a study of T cell responses to AZD1222 COVID-19 vaccine. Measured with immunoSEQ multiplex PCR; TCRdb has only the in-frame clones, and not every one. The sample lists approximately 100,000 clones; 80% to 90% were seen once. Sequencing was performed on peripheral blood, taken 28 days after the second AZD1222 dose. The origin of the receptors is an adult who received the AZD1222 COVID-19 vaccine. Both conserved end residues are part of each CDR3. The D gene is left open where the match is weak. Clone sizes are given selectively: once, few, many, or a class where the clone is expanded.

cdr3_aa cdr3_nt v_call clone_size j_call d_call
CASSEAIAASSYNEQFF TGTGCCAGCAGTGAGGCCATAGCGGCAAGCTCCTACAATGAGCAGTTCTTC TRBV28 once TRBJ2-1 .
CASSLALIRLAVDEQFF TGTGCCAGCAGCTTAGCGCTTATAAGACTAGCCGTCGATGAGCAGTTCTTC TRBV7-8 . TRBJ2-1 TRBD2
CASSDSGTNAYGYTF TGTGCCAGCAGCGACTCCGGGACGAATGCTTATGGCTACACCTTC TRBV9 few TRBJ1-2 .
CASSFGGVEYTGELFF TGTGCCAGCAGCTTTGGGGGGGTCGAGTACACCGGGGAGCTGTTTTTT TRBV5-6 . TRBJ2-2 TRBD2
CASSLFWGLAGGLYEQYF TGTGCCAGCAGCTTATTTTGGGGACTAGCGGGAGGGTTATACGAGCAGTACTTC TRBV7-3 . TRBJ2-7 TRBD2
CASSIGGSNTEAFF TGTGCCAGTAGTATAGGGGGCAGTAACACTGAAGCTTTCTTT TRBV19 . TRBJ1-1 .
CASQGRDSYEQYF TGTGCCTCCCAAGGGAGGGATTCCTACGAGCAGTACTTC TRBV7-9 . TRBJ2-7 TRBD2
CAWSSGSENSPLHF TGTGCCTGGAGTTCGGGGTCGGAGAATTCACCCCTCCACTTT TRBV30 . TRBJ1-6 .
CATSRVGSSGRIYGDTQYF TGTGCCACCAGCAGAGTCGGGTCTAGCGGGAGAATATATGGGGATACGCAGTATTTT TRBV15 . TRBJ2-3 TRBD2
CASAVEGSGNQPQHF TGTGCCAGCGCCGTTGAGGGATCCGGCAATCAGCCCCAGCATTTT TRBV28 . TRBJ1-5 .
CASSAGRGEKLFF TGTGCCAGCAGTGCCGGACGGGGTGAAAAACTGTTTTTT TRBV28 . TRBJ1-4 .
CASSPGRGRTEAFF TGTGCCAGCAGTCCGGGACGGGGAAGGACTGAAGCTTTCTTT TRBV28 . TRBJ1-1 .
CASSVGAGASYEQYF TGTGCCAGCAGCGTGGGAGCGGGGGCCTCCTACGAGCAGTACTTC TRBV9 . TRBJ2-7 TRBD2
CASSPRWGGSSYNEQFF TGTGCCAGCAGCCCTAGGTGGGGGGGTAGCTCCTACAATGAGCAGTTCTTC TRBV7-9 few TRBJ2-1 TRBD2
CASSPTSGRAPGELFF TGTGCCAGCAGCCCAACTAGCGGGAGGGCCCCCGGGGAGCTGTTTTTT TRBV11-2 . TRBJ2-2 TRBD2
CASSQVNLVNTEAFF TGTGCCAGCAGCCAAGTTAATCTAGTGAACACTGAAGCTTTCTTT TRBV3-1/TRBV3-2 . TRBJ1-1 .
CASSFERTPQHF TGTGCCAGCAGTTTCGAACGAACGCCCCAGCATTTT TRBV2 . TRBJ1-5 .
CASSVPVPYEQYF TGTGCCAGCAGCGTCCCTGTCCCCTACGAGCAGTACTTC TRBV12-3/TRBV12-4 . TRBJ2-7 .
CASSPIGGHSGNTIYF TGTGCCAGCAGCCCAATTGGAGGGCACTCTGGAAACACCATATATTTT TRBV7-9 . TRBJ1-3 .
CASSLRDSPNEQFF TGTGCCAGCAGCCTCCGGGACAGCCCCAATGAGCAGTTCTTC TRBV5-4 . TRBJ2-1 TRBD1
CASSLIARQGALGEQFF TGCGCCAGCAGCTTGATAGCAAGGCAGGGGGCTTTGGGTGAGCAGTTCTTC TRBV5-1 . TRBJ2-1 TRBD1
CASGRDANFANEQFF TGTGCCAGCGGGAGAGATGCCAACTTCGCCAATGAGCAGTTCTTC TRBV9 . TRBJ2-1 .
CASSPEDRAWGKNIQYF TGTGCCAGCTCACCGGAGGACAGGGCATGGGGCAAAAACATTCAGTACTTC TRBV18 . TRBJ2-4 TRBD1
CASSVGASGGSETQYF TGTGCCAGCAGCGTAGGGGCTAGCGGGGGATCTGAGACCCAGTACTTC TRBV9 . TRBJ2-5 TRBD2
CASSDYNEQFF TGCGCCAGCAGCGACTACAATGAGCAGTTCTTC TRBV5-1 . TRBJ2-1 .
CASSQDRVLNTEAFF TGTGCCAGCAGCCAGGACAGGGTATTAAACACTGAAGCTTTCTTT TRBV21-1 once TRBJ1-1 .
CASSPGQGAATEAFF TGTGCCAGCAGCCCGGGACAGGGGGCGGCCACTGAAGCTTTCTTT TRBV7-9 . TRBJ1-1 TRBD1
CASSITSGSDINEQFF TGTGCCAGTAGTATAACAAGCGGGAGCGATATAAACGAGCAGTTCTTC TRBV19 . TRBJ2-1 TRBD2
CAWSGVGRIGETQYF TGTGCCTGGAGTGGGGTCGGGAGGATCGGAGAGACCCAGTACTTC TRBV30 . TRBJ2-5 TRBD2
CASSLDRGNYGYTF TGTGCCAGCAGCTTAGATCGGGGTAACTATGGCTACACCTTC TRBV7-9 . TRBJ1-2 .
CASKGLTGVNQPQHF TGTGCCAGTAAAGGCCTTACAGGAGTCAATCAGCCCCAGCATTTT TRBV19 . TRBJ1-5 .
CASSPGTGRSPLHF TGTGCCAGCAGCCCCGGGACGGGGAGGTCACCCCTCCACTTT TRBV9 . TRBJ1-6 .
CASSLAEGGNHYNEQFF TGTGCCAGCAGCTTAGCGGAGGGAGGGAATCACTACAATGAGCAGTTCTTC TRBV7-9 . TRBJ2-1 TRBD2
CASSYSEVRGQPQHF TGTGCCAGCAGTTACTCGGAGGTCAGGGGACAGCCCCAGCATTTT TRBV6-2/TRBV6-3 . TRBJ1-5 .
CASSGTGGPSFYEQYF TGTGCCAGCAGCGGGACAGGGGGCCCGTCTTTTTACGAGCAGTACTTC TRBV28 . TRBJ2-7 TRBD1
CASSPGLPYEQYF TGTGCCAGCAGTCCGGGCCTCCCCTACGAGCAGTACTTC TRBV12-3/TRBV12-4 . TRBJ2-7 .